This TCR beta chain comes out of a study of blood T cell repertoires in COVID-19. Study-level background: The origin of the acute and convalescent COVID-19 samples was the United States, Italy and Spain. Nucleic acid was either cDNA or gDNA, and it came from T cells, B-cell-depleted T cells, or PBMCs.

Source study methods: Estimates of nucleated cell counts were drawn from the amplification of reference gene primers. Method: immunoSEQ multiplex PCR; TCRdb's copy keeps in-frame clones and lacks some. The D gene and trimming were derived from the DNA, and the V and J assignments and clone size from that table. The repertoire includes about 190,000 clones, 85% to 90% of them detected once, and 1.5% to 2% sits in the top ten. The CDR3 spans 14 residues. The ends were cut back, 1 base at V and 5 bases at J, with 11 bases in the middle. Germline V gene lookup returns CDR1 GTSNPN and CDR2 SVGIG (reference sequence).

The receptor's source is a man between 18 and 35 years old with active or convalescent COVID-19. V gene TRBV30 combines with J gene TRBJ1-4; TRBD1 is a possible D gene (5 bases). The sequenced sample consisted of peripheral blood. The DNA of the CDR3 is TGTGCCTGGAGTGGCGGGACCCCAAATGAAAAACTGTTTTTT. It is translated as CAWSGGTPNEKLFF.